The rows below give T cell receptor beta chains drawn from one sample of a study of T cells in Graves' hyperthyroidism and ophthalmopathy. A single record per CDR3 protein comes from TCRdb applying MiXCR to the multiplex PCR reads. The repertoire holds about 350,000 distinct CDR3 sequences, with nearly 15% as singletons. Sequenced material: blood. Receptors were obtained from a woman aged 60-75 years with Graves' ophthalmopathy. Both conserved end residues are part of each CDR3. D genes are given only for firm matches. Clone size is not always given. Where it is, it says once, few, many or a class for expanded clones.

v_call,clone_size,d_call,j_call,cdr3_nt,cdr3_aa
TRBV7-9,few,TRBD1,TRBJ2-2,TGTGCCAGCAGCCTCGGGACAGGGCAAACCGGGGAGCTGTTTTTT,CASSLGTGQTGELFF
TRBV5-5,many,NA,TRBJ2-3,TGTGCCAGCAGCTTTGGCACCCGAGCAGATACGCAGTATTTT,CASSFGTRADTQYF
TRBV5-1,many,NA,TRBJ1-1,TGCGCCAGCAGCTTGGAGGGATTTCGCACTGAAGCTTTCTTT,CASSLEGFRTEAFF
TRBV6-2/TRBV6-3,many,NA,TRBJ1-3,TGTGCCAGCAACCCGGGACAACAGGTCTCGTTCGGCCGAAACACCATATATTTT,CASNPGQQVSFGRNTIYF
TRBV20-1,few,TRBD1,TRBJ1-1,TGCAGTGCTACCCTTGGACAGGGGGTCACTGAAGCTTTCTTT,CSATLGQGVTEAFF
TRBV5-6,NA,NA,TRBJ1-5,TGTGCCAGCAGCTTGAATAGGGAACACAATCAGCCCCAGCATTTT,CASSLNREHNQPQHF
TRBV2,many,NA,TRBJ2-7,TGTGCCAGCAGGAAGGGATACGAGCAGTACTTC,CASRKGYEQYF
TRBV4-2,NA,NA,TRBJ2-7,TGTGCCAGCAGCCAAGCGGCTAACGAGCAGTACTTC,CASSQAANEQYF
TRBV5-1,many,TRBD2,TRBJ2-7,TGCGCCAGCAGCTTGGCCGGCGGGGGTACCTACGAGCAGTACTTC,CASSLAGGGTYEQYF
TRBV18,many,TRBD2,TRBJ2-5,TGTGCCAGCTCACAAGGGACTAGCAAGTCTGTCCAGTACTTC,CASSQGTSKSVQYF
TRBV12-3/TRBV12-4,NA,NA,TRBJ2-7,TGTGCCAGCAGTCGCAGCCGCACCTCCTACGAGCAGTACTTC,CASSRSRTSYEQYF
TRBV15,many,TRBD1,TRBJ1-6,TGTGCCACCAGTCAGGGGGCTTACAATTCACCCCTCCACTTT,CATSQGAYNSPLHF
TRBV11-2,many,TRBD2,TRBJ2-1,TGTGCCAGCAGCTTATGGGCGGGAGGGGTCGTTAATGAGCAGTTCTTC,CASSLWAGGVVNEQFF
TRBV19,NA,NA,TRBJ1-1,TGTGCCAGTAGTATCCCCGGGACGGGCAGGACTGAAGCTTTCTTT,CASSIPGTGRTEAFF
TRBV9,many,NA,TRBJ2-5,TGTGCCAGCAGCGCTAGGACAGCAGAGACCCAGTACTTC,CASSARTAETQYF
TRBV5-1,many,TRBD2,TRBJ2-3,TGCGCCAGCAGCCAGACTAGCGGGAGCTTTGGGAGAACCACAGATACGCAGTATTTT,CASSQTSGSFGRTTDTQYF
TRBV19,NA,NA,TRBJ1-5,TGTGCCAGTAGTATTGGGTCAGCCTTGGGCAATCAGCCCCAGCATTTT,CASSIGSALGNQPQHF
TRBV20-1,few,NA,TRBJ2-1,TGCAGTGCTAGAAGCGGTCGGGGTCTTGAGCAGTTCTTC,CSARSGRGLEQFF
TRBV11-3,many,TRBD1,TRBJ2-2,TGTGCCAGCAGCTCGCTCACAGGGGACGGGGAGCTGTTTTTT,CASSSLTGDGELFF
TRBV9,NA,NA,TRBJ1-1,TGTGCCAGCAGCTTCAGGGAGGGTGAAGCTTTCTTT,CASSFREGEAFF
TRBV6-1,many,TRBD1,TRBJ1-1,TGTGCCAGCAGTCCGGGACAGGGGTTGTTCACTGAAGCTTTCTTT,CASSPGQGLFTEAFF
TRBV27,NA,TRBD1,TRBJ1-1,TGTGCCAGCAGCTGGACAGGGGGCGTGAACACTGAAGCTTTCTTT,CASSWTGGVNTEAFF
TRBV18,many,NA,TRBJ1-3,TGTGCCAGCTCAGGAAACACCATATATTTT,CASSGNTIYF
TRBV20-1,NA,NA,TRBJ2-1,TGCAGTGCTAGAGATCGTACCGCAAGCTCCTACAATGAGCAGTTCTTC,CSARDRTASSYNEQFF
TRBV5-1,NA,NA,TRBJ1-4,TGCGCCAGCAGCTTGGAGCGTTCAGCTAATGAAAAACTGTTTTTT,CASSLERSANEKLFF
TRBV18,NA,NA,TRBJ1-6,TGTGCCAGCGCGGCCCGGTCCAATTCACCCCTCCACTTT,CASAARSNSPLHF
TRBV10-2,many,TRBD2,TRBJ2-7,TGCGCCAGCAGTGAGGGACTAGCGGGAGGCCTTCTTTCCTACGAGCAGTACTTC,CASSEGLAGGLLSYEQYF
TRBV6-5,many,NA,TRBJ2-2,TGTGCCAGCAGTTACTCCCAGGCCGTCCGGGCAGGGGAGCTGTTTTTT,CASSYSQAVRAGELFF
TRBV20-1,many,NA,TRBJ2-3,TGCAGTGCTGGACTCGGGGATACGCAGTATTTT,CSAGLGDTQYF